The 24 T cell receptor beta chains below were found in one sample sequenced in a study of T cell changes during pregnancy in multiple sclerosis. Profiled with immunoSEQ multiplex PCR; TCRdb holds only in-frame clones, not every one. Of under 20,000 clones in the sample, more than 75% were seen once. The starting material was CD8+ T cells from peripheral blood mononuclear cells, obtained after pregnancy. Source of these receptors: a female donor with multiple sclerosis, enrolled in a pregnancy study.

The rearrangement links TRBV7-9 to TRBJ2-1; unclear D gene. Trimming removed 4 bases at V and 0 bases at J, with 13 bases between. CDR3 length equals 16 residues. CDR1 SEHNR and CDR2 FQNEAQ come from the germline V gene (reference sequence). The CDR3 DNA is TGTGCCAGCAGCTCGACTGTAACAAGCTCCTACAATGAGCAGTTCTTC. It codes for CASSSTVTSSYNEQFF.

The rearrangement uses TRBV7-8 and TRBJ1-5; D is undetermined. Per the germline V gene, CDR1 is SGHVS and CDR2 is FQNEAQ. This CDR3 contains 17 residues. V was clipped by 1 base and J by 0 bases, with 13 bases between them. In DNA form, the CDR3 reads TGTGCCAGCAGCTTAGTCCCGGGAGAACGTAGCAATCAGCCCCAGCATTTT. Its protein product is CASSLVPGERSNQPQHF.

The V call is TRBV6-1, the J call TRBJ1-4; 11 bases are a match to TRBD1. Germline trimming cut 7 bases from V and 8 bases from J; bases unmatched to any gene: 9. This CDR3 has 15 amino acids. The germline V gene encodes CDR1 MNHNS and CDR2 SASEGT. Here the CDR3 reads CASIPGGQGGEKLFF. DNA of the CDR3: TGTGCCAGCATCCCGGGGGGACAGGGGGGAGAAAAACTGTTTTTT.

This chain joins TRBV10-2 and TRBJ2-7, with TRBD1 matching over 9 bases. CDR3 length: 16 amino acids. The V gene's germline CDR1 is WSHSY and CDR2 SAAADI. V trimming: 2 bases; J trimming: 7 bases; junction bases outside the gene matches: 12. In DNA form, the CDR3 reads TGCGCCAGCAGTGAGCTTGCCGGGACAGGGATAGGTGAGCAGTACTTC. Its translation: CASSELAGTGIGEQYF.

The rearrangement uses TRBV6-1 and TRBJ1-4; weak D call: TRBD1 (5 bases). The germline V gene has CDR1 MNHNS and CDR2 SASEGT. The CDR3 is 12 amino acids. V dropped 5 bases and J dropped 14 bases, with 15 bases sitting between them. Written as DNA, the CDR3 is TGTGCCAGCAGTACCCGCCCAGGGCTTCTGTTTTTT. This sequence encodes CASSTRPGLLFF.

This clone was observed a few times. This chain connects TRBV6-1 to TRBJ2-5; 9 bases align to TRBD2. The trim removed 8 bases at V and 2 bases at J, leaving 9 bases unmatched. The CDR3 runs to 15 residues. Germline CDR1 is MNHNS and CDR2 is SASEGT. For the CDR3, the DNA is TGTGCCAGCGCCGGAATAGCGGGAGCTCAAGAGACCCAGTACTTC. Translating gives CASAGIAGAQETQYF.

The J gene is TRBJ2-1, the V gene TRBV7-9; D is unresolved. This CDR3 spans 12 amino acids. The germline gives CDR1 SEHNR, CDR2 FQNEAQ (reference sequence). V shed 4 bases and J shed 8 bases, with 9 bases lying between them. CDR3 sequence reads: CASSYTIHEQFF. The CDR3 DNA is TGTGCCAGCAGCTACACGATCCATGAGCAGTTCTTC.

This clone came up once. The chain links TRBV6-4 to TRBJ2-3; 10 bases are shared with TRBD2. V lost 2 bases to trimming and J lost 3 bases; unmatched junction nucleotides: 5. The V gene's germline CDR1 is MRHNA and CDR2 SNTAGT. This CDR3 contains 16 residues. The CDR3 DNA reads TGTGCCAGCAGTGACGGGGCTAGCGGGGGAACAGATACGCAGTATTTT. Protein sequence: CASSDGASGGTDTQYF.

This clone was seen a single time. The V gene is TRBV7-3, the J gene TRBJ2-7; D may be TRBD1 (6 bases). The CDR3 spans 14 residues. V lost 5 bases and J lost 3, with 14 bases in between. In germline, CDR1 is SGHTA, CDR2 FQGTGA. This chain's CDR3 is CASSPAGESYEQYF. DNA for the CDR3: TGTGCCAGCAGCCCGGCAGGGGAAAGCTACGAGCAGTACTTC.

Notes on this clone: One end of the junction is discordant with germline, which a read error may explain. The chain links TRBV6-4 to TRBJ2-3; D remains unclear. The CDR3 covers 13 residues. Germline CDR1 and CDR2: MRHNA and SNTAGT. The CDR3 spells CASGDESTDTQYF. The CDR3 bases are TGTGCCAGCGGTGATGAGAGCACAGATACGCAGTATTTT.

The chain uses TRBV27 and TRBJ1-1; 7 bases are a match to TRBD1. V was clipped by 2 bases and J by 7 bases; unmatched bases: 10. Germline-derived CDR1 and CDR2 are MNHEY and SMNVEV (reference sequence). This CDR3 region has 15 residues. The CDR3, as DNA: TGTGCCAGCAGTTTAGACTACGGGACAGTGGATGAAGCTTTCTTT. Translating gives CASSLDYGTVDEAFF.

This clone was recorded only once. The V gene is TRBV13, the J gene TRBJ2-2; 11 bases map to TRBD2. This CDR3 region has 17 residues. The V gene's germline CDR1 is PRHDT and CDR2 FYEKMQ (reference sequence). Trimming took 5 bases from V and 4 from J; bases not matched to a gene: 9. The CDR3 DNA reads as TGTGCCAGCAGCCCCACTAGCGGGGGTTCTAGCACCGGGGAGCTGTTTTTT. It is translated as CASSPTSGGSSTGELFF. Together with reference TRBV13 and TRBJ2-2, the CDR3 gives the full variable domain: AAGVIQSPRHLIKEKRETATLKCYPIPRHDTVYWYQQGPGQDPQFLISFYEKMQSDKGSIPDRFSAQQFSDYHSELNMSSLELGDSALYFCASSPTSGGSSTGELFFGEGSRLTVL.

This chain connects TRBV5-1 to TRBJ1-2, with unresolved D. The CDR3 is made up of 13 amino acids. Trimming took 4 bases from V and 6 from J, leaving 13 bases between them. The germline CDR1 and CDR2 sequences are SGHRS and YFSETQ. This CDR3 reads CASSDDTGDGYTF. CDR3 bases: TGCGCCAGCAGCGACGACACCGGGGATGGCTACACCTTC.

The rearrangement links TRBV27 to TRBJ1-5, with D hard to call. The CDR3 loop spans 14 amino acids. Germline assignment: CDR1 MNHEY and CDR2 SMNVEV (reference sequence). Trimming took off 2 bases at V and 2 bases at J, with 7 bases between the two ends. CDR3: CASSLIAGNQPQHF. CDR3 bases: TGTGCCAGCAGTTTAATAGCGGGCAATCAGCCCCAGCATTTT.

The chain carries TRBV7-9 and TRBJ2-7; TRBD1 aligns across 10 bases. The CDR3 length is 14 residues. Trimming at V came to 4 bases and at J to 5 bases, leaving 5 bases not matched to a gene. In germline, CDR1 is SEHNR, CDR2 FQNEAQ (reference sequence). This CDR3 reads CASSSGQGFNEQYF. DNA for the CDR3: TGTGCCAGCAGCTCGGGACAGGGGTTCAACGAGCAGTACTTC.

The rearrangement joins TRBV7-2 to TRBJ2-5, with D maybe TRBD2 (7 bases). The CDR3 is made up of 15 amino acids. CDR1 and CDR2 from the germline V gene are SGHTA and FQGNSA. V gave up 3 bases and J gave up 5 bases, with 16 bases separating them. As DNA, the CDR3 is TGTGCCAGCAGCTTCTTAGGCGGGGGCTTGGAGACCCAGTACTTC. It yields the protein CASSFLGGGLETQYF.

The CDR3 coding sequence is TGTGCCAGCAGCCAAATACTAGCGGGAGAGGCAGATACGCAGTATTTT. Its protein product is CASSQILAGEADTQYF. The V gene is TRBV11-1, the J gene TRBJ2-3; 11 bases map to TRBD2. The CDR3 totals 16 residues. Losses at the gene ends were 5 bases for V and 4 bases for J; bases not matched to a gene: 8. Germline CDR1 is SGHAT and CDR2 is FQDESV (reference sequence).

The chain carries TRBV14 and TRBJ2-1; 9 nucleotides agree with TRBD2. V lost 0 bases and J lost 4; bases outside the gene matches: 4. This CDR3 spans 16 amino acids. CDR1 and CDR2 from the germline V gene are SGHDN and FVKESK. The CDR3 protein is CASSQDSSGIYNEQFF. The CDR3 nucleotides are TGTGCCAGCAGCCAAGATTCTAGCGGGATTTACAATGAGCAGTTCTTC.

This rearrangement joins TRBV27 to TRBJ2-7, with D hard to call. CDR1 is MNHEY and CDR2 is SMNVEV in the germline V gene (reference sequence). The CDR3 has 13 amino acids. V shed 5 bases and J shed 3 bases, with 11 bases lying between them. CDR3 protein: CASSRNRDYEQYF. As DNA, the CDR3 is TGTGCCAGCAGTAGGAACAGAGACTACGAGCAGTACTTC.

The chain carries TRBV6-1 and TRBJ1-5; TRBD1 might be the D (5 bases). From germline, CDR1 is MNHNS and CDR2 SASEGT. Trimming shortened V by 1 base and J by 4 bases, and 11 bases separated the two germline ends. The CDR3 totals 15 residues. This CDR3 reads CASSEGQGRNQPQHF. The CDR3 DNA follows: TGTGCCAGCAGTGAAGGGCAGGGAAGGAATCAGCCCCAGCATTTT.

The chain employs TRBV7-8 and TRBJ2-1; perhaps TRBD2 as D (5 bases). Trimming took off 5 bases at V and 5 bases at J, with 22 bases between the two ends. The CDR3 totals 17 residues. CDR1 is SGHVS, CDR2 FQNEAQ, per germline. The CDR3 reads CASSLMNLGNSHNEQFF. For the CDR3, the DNA is TGTGCCAGCAGCCTAATGAACCTCGGGAACAGCCACAATGAGCAGTTCTTC. Based on the CDR3 plus reference TRBV7-8 and TRBJ2-1, the full variable domain is GAGVSQSPRYKVAKRGQDVALRCDPISGHVSLFWYQQALGQGPEFLTYFQNEAQLDKSGLPSDRFFAERPEGSVSTLKIQRTQQEDSAVYLCASSLMNLGNSHNEQFFGPGTRLTVL.

CDR3 sequence: CASSQDRTDQTQYF. As DNA, the CDR3 is TGCGCCAGCAGCCAAGATAGAACAGATCAGACCCAGTACTTC. The V and J genes are TRBV4-1 and TRBJ2-5; D gene ambiguous. The CDR3 has 14 residues. Between the trimmed V and J ends, which lost 0 bases and 6 bases, there was a span of 11 bases. The germline CDR1 and CDR2 sequences are MGHRA and YSYEKL.

The chain employs TRBV11-2 and TRBJ2-7; 8 bases map to TRBD1. The junction had 6 bases not matched to a gene; V was cut back by 5 bases and J by 3 bases. The CDR3 has 14 amino acids. The V gene's germline CDR1 is SGHAT and CDR2 FQNNGV. Here the CDR3 DNA reads TGTGCCAGCAGCCAGGGACAGGCGAACTACGAGCAGTACTTC. Translating it yields CASSQGQANYEQYF.

The chain combines TRBV5-6 with TRBJ2-7; 9 bases are shared with TRBD2. V was pared by 2 bases and J by 4 bases, with 4 bases of the junction left unmatched. Germline CDR1 and CDR2: SGHDT and YYEEEE. The CDR3 has 14 amino acids. This CDR3 reads CASSLSTSGYEQYF. In nucleotides, the CDR3 is TGTGCCAGCAGCTTATCGACTAGCGGATACGAGCAGTACTTC.